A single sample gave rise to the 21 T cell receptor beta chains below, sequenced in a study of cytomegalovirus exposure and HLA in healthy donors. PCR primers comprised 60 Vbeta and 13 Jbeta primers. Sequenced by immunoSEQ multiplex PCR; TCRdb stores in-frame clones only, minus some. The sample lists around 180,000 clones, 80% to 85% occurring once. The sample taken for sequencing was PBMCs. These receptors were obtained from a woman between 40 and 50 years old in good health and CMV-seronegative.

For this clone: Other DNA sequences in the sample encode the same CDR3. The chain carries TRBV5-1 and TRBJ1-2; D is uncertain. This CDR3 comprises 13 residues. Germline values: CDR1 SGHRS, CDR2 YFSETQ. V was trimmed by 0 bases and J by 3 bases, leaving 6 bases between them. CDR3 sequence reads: CASSLGGDYGYTF. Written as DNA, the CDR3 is TGCGCCAGCAGCTTGGGGGGAGACTATGGCTACACCTTC.

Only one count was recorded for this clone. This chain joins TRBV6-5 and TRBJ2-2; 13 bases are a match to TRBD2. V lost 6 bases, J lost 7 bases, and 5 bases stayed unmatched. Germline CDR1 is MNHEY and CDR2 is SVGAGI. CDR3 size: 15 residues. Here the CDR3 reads CASRSGTSGIGELFF. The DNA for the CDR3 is TGTGCCAGCAGATCAGGGACTAGCGGGATCGGGGAGCTGTTTTTT.

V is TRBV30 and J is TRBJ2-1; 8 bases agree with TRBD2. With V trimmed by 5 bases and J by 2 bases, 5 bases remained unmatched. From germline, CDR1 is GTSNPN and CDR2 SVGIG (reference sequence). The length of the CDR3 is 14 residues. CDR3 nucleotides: TGTGCCTGGGCTAGCGGGTACACCTACAATGAGCAGTTCTTC. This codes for CAWASGYTYNEQFF. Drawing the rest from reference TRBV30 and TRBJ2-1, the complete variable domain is SQTIHQWPATLVQPVGSPLSLECTVEGTSNPNLYWYRQAAGRGLQLLFYSVGIGQISSEVPQNLSASRPQDRQFILSSKKLLLSDSGFYLCAWASGYTYNEQFFGPGTRLTVL.

The CDR3 DNA sequence: TGTGCCAGCAGTAACCTCCGTTTTACAGGGAAGGCGAACACCGGGGAGCTGTTTTTT. Its protein is CASSNLRFTGKANTGELFF. J is TRBJ2-2 and V is TRBV28; perhaps TRBD1 as D (6 bases). The length of the CDR3 is 19 residues. Looked up from germline, CDR1 is MDHEN and CDR2 is SYDVKM. V gave up 5 bases and J gave up 0 bases, with 22 bases separating them.

The CDR3 reads CASSPRLAGVLEETQYF. For the CDR3, the DNA is TGTGCCAGCAGTCCTAGACTAGCGGGAGTACTAGAAGAGACCCAGTACTTC. The chain couples TRBV27 to TRBJ2-5, with 12 bases aligning to TRBD2. Germline values: CDR1 MNHEY, CDR2 SMNVEV (reference sequence). CDR3 length equals 17 residues. Losses at the gene ends were 5 bases for V and 3 bases for J; bases not matched to a gene: 10.

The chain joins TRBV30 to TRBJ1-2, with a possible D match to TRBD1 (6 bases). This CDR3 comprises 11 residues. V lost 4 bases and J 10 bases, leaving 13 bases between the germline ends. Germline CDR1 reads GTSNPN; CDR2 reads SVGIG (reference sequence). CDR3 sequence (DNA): TGTGCCTGGACCACGGGACATTTCTACACCTTC. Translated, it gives CAWTTGHFYTF.

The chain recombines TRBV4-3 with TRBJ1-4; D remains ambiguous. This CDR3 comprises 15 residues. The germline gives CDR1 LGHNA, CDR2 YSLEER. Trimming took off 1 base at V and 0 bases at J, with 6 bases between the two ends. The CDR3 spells CASSQGLATNEKLFF. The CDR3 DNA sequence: TGCGCCAGCAGCCAAGGACTTGCAACTAATGAAAAACTGTTTTTT.

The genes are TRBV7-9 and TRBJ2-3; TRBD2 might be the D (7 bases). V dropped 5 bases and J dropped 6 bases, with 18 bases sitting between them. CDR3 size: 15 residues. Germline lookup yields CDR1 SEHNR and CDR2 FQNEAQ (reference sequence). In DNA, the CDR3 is TGTGCCAGCAGCAAGGGGGAGGGCAGCAGGGATACGCAGTATTTT. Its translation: CASSKGEGSRDTQYF.

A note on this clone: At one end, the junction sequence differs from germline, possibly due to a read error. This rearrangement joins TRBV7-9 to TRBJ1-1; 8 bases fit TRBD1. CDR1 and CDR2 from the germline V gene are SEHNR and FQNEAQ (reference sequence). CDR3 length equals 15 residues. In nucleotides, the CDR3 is TGTTCCAGCAGCTCCGGACAGGGACGGAGGAATGAAGCTTTCTTT. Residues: CSSSSGQGRRNEAFF.

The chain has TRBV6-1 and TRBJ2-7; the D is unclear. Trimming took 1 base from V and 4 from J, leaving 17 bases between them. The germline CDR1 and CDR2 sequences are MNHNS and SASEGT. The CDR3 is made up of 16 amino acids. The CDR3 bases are TGTGCCAGCAGTGAAGGGGTGTCACCGGAGTCATACGAGCAGTACTTC. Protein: CASSEGVSPESYEQYF.

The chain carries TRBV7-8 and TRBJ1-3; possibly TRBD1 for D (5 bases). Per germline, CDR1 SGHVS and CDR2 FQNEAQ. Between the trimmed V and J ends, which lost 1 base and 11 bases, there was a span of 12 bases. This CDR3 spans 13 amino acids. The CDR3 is CASSLEAGDSIYF. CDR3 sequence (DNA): TGTGCCAGCAGCTTAGAGGCGGGGGATTCCATATATTTT.

CDR3: CASSRGGGMTNQPQHF. CDR3 DNA sequence: TGTGCCAGCAGCCGAGGGGGGGGTATGACCAATCAGCCCCAGCATTTT. J is TRBJ1-5 and V is TRBV25-1; D is possibly TRBD1 (6 bases). With 6 bases removed from V and 3 bases from J, the gap between germline ends came to 18 bases. CDR1 MGHDK and CDR2 SYGVNS come from the germline V gene. This CDR3 region has 16 residues.

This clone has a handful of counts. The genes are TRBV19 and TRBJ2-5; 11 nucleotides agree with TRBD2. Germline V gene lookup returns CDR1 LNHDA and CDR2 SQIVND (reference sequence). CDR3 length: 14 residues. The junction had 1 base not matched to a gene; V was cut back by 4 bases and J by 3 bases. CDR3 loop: CASSTGLAEETQYF. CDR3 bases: TGTGCCAGTAGTACGGGACTAGCGGAAGAGACCCAGTACTTC. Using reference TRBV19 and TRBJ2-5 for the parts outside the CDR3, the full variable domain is DGGITQSPKYLFRKEGQNVTLSCEQNLNHDAMYWYRQDPGQGLRLIYYSQIVNDFQKGDIAEGYSVSREKKESFPLTVTSAQKNPTAFYLCASSTGLAEETQYFGPGTRLLVL.

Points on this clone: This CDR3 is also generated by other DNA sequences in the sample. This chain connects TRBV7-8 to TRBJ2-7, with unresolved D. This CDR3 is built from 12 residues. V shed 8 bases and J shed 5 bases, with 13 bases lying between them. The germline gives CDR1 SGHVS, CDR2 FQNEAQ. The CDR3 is CASSPTGDEQYF. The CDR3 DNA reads TGTGCCAGCTCCCCGACTGGAGACGAGCAGTACTTC.

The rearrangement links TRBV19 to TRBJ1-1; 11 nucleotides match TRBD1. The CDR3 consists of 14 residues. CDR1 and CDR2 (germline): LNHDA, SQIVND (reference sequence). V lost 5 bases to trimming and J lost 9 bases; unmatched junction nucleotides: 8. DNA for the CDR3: TGTGCCAGTAGTCCTACAGGGACAGGGGGAAAAGCTTTCTTT. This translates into CASSPTGTGGKAFF.

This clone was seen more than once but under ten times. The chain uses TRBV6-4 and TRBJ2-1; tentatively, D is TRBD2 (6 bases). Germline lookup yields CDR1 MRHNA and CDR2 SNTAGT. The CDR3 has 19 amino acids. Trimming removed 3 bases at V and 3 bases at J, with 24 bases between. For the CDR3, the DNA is TGTGCCAGCAGTGAGGTAGCCACGGGAGACTGGGGTAGCTACAATGAGCAGTTCTTC. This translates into CASSEVATGDWGSYNEQFF.

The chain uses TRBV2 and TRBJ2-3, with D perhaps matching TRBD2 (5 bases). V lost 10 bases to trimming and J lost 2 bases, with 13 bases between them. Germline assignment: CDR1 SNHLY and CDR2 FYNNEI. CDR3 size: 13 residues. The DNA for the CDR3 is TGTGCCATGCTGGGCGGACTCACAGATACGCAGTATTTT. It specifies CAMLGGLTDTQYF.

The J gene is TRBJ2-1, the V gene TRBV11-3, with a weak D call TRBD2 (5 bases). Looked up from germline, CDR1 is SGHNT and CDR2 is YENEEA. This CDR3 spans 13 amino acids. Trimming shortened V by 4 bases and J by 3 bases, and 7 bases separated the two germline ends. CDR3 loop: CASSYRDYNEQFF. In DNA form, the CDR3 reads TGTGCCAGCAGCTACCGGGACTACAATGAGCAGTTCTTC.

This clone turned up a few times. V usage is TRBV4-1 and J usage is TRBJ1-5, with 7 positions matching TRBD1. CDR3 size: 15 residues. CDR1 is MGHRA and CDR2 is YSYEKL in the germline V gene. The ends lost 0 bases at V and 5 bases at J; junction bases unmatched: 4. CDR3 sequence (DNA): TGCGCCAGCAGCCAAGAAGTTACAGGGGATCAGCCCCAGCATTTT. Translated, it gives CASSQEVTGDQPQHF.

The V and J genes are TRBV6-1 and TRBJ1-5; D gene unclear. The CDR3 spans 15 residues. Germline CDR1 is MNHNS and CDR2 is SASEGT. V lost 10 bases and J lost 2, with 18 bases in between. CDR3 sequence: CATNGGRERNQPQHF. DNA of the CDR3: TGTGCCACCAACGGAGGGCGCGAACGCAATCAGCCCCAGCATTTT.

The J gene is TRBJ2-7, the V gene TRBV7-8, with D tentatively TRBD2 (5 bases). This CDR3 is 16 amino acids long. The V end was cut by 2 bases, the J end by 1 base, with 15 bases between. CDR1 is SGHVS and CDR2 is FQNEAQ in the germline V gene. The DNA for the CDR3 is TGTGCCAGCAGCTTACGACCTGCCGGGGTTTCCTACGAGCAGTACTTC. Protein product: CASSLRPAGVSYEQYF.